The 27 T cell receptor beta chains listed next were all sequenced from one sample in a study of technical replicates of blood from a few donors. Profiled with immunoSEQ multiplex PCR; TCRdb holds only in-frame clones, not every one. The sample has under 90,000 clones, nearly 98% seen once. The sequenced sample was T cells isolated from PBMCs. These receptor sequences come from a human donor in good health.

V is TRBV5-1 and J is TRBJ2-2; D remains ambiguous. CDR1 is SGHRS and CDR2 is YFSETQ in the germline V gene. The CDR3 length is 14 residues. V was cut by 5 bases and J by 4 bases, with 12 bases left in between. The DNA for the CDR3 is TGCGCCAGCAGTACAAACAGCATCACCGGGGAGCTGTTTTTT. This translates into CASSTNSITGELFF.

Concerning this clone itself: Other DNA sequences in the same sample also yield this CDR3. The V and J genes are TRBV5-1 and TRBJ2-5, with D unresolved. Trimming shortened V by 0 bases and J by 4 bases, and 4 bases separated the two germline ends. Germline CDR1 is SGHRS and CDR2 is YFSETQ. This CDR3 region has 12 residues. Here the CDR3 reads CASSLAGETQYF. The DNA for the CDR3 is TGCGCCAGCAGCTTGGCCGGAGAGACCCAGTACTTC.

The rearrangement links TRBV7-2 to TRBJ2-3, with D possibly matching TRBD2 (6 bases). V shed 4 bases and J shed 2 bases, with 19 bases lying between them. The CDR3 consists of 17 residues. From germline, CDR1 is SGHTA and CDR2 FQGNSA. DNA of the CDR3: TGTGCCAGCAGCTCGTTACCGGGACTGCATTTCACAGATACGCAGTATTTT. Translating gives CASSSLPGLHFTDTQYF. Together with reference TRBV7-2 and TRBJ2-3, the CDR3 gives the full variable domain: GAGVSQSPSNKVTEKGKDVELRCDPISGHTALYWYRQSLGQGLEFLIYFQGNSAPDKSGLPSDRFSAERTGGSVSTLTIQRTQQEDSAVYLCASSSLPGLHFTDTQYFGPGTRLTVL.

The rearrangement joins TRBV27 to TRBJ1-2; no clear D gene. The V end lost 5 bases, the J end lost 6 bases, and 19 bases lay between the germline ends. The CDR3 totals 15 residues. CDR1 MNHEY and CDR2 SMNVEV come from the germline V gene (reference sequence). CDR3 DNA: TGTGCCAGCAGTCCTCATATCGAGTCCTACGATGGCTACACCTTC. It translates to CASSPHIESYDGYTF.

The CDR3 DNA reads as TGTGCCAGCAGTGACTGGACAAACAATAATGAAAAACTGTTTTTT. Protein product: CASSDWTNNNEKLFF. The chain employs TRBV2 and TRBJ1-4, with D perhaps TRBD1 (5 bases). CDR3 length: 15 residues. Germline V gene data show CDR1 as SNHLY and CDR2 as FYNNEI. V was trimmed by 3 bases and J by 4 bases, leaving 12 bases between them.

V is TRBV7-6 and J is TRBJ2-7, with 7 bases that match TRBD1. V lost 1 base and J lost 2; bases outside the gene matches: 8. The CDR3 covers 16 residues. Per germline, CDR1 SGHVS and CDR2 FNYEAQ. CDR3 amino acids: CASSLGGTASTYEQYF. The CDR3 DNA reads TGTGCCAGCAGCTTAGGTGGGACAGCTTCTACCTACGAGCAGTACTTC.

The chain recombines TRBV6-5 with TRBJ1-1; no clear D gene. CDR3 length: 13 residues. CDR1 and CDR2 from the germline V gene are MNHEY and SVGAGI. V was shortened by 4 bases and J by 1 base, with 7 bases between the two germline ends. The CDR3 DNA follows: TGTGCCAGCAGTTTCTACCCGAACACTGAAGCTTTCTTT. Translated: CASSFYPNTEAFF.

The chain joins TRBV2 to TRBJ1-5, with D unclear. The CDR3 has 13 residues. The V and J ends lost 8 bases and 0 bases respectively, with 8 bases between them. The germline V gene has CDR1 SNHLY and CDR2 FYNNEI. CDR3 in DNA: TGTGCCAGCTCGCGGGATAGCAATCAGCCCCAGCATTTT. Residues: CASSRDSNQPQHF.

V usage is TRBV9 and J usage is TRBJ1-2; D is unclear. With 3 bases removed from V and 3 bases from J, the gap between germline ends came to 9 bases. CDR1 and CDR2 from the germline V gene are SGDLS and YYNGEE. The CDR3 runs 13 residues. The CDR3 DNA follows: TGTGCCAGCAGCGGATACCGGGACTATGGCTACACCTTC. Amino acid sequence: CASSGYRDYGYTF.

V is TRBV4-1 and J is TRBJ2-2; D is ambiguous. Germline CDR1 reads MGHRA; CDR2 reads YSYEKL. Trimming left V 3 bases short and J 5 bases short, with 4 bases between. The CDR3 totals 12 residues. The DNA of the CDR3 is TGCGCCAGCAGCCATAAAACCGGGGAGCTGTTTTTT. Residues: CASSHKTGELFF.

The V and J genes are TRBV10-2 and TRBJ2-7; no clear D. Trimming removed 5 bases at V and 5 bases at J, with 16 bases between. The germline gives CDR1 WSHSY, CDR2 SAAADI. The CDR3 totals 14 residues. The DNA of the CDR3 is TGCGCCAGCAGTCTGTATACCCACTCGGACGAGCAGTACTTC. The encoded protein is CASSLYTHSDEQYF.

CDR3 protein: CASSAQPNTEAFF. CDR3 nucleotide sequence: TGTGCCAGCAGCGCACAACCGAACACTGAAGCTTTCTTT. V and J are TRBV7-3 and TRBJ1-1; no clear D gene. The CDR3 contains 13 residues. Per the germline V gene, CDR1 is SGHTA and CDR2 is FQGTGA. V lost 5 bases to trimming and J lost 1 base, with 8 bases between them.

This chain uses TRBV6-5 with TRBJ2-3; no definite D call. The germline V and J ends were trimmed by 8 bases and 3 bases, with 6 bases remaining between them. The CDR3 is made up of 11 amino acids. Germline assignment: CDR1 MNHEY and CDR2 SVGAGI. The CDR3 loop reads CASSSTDTQYF. Here the CDR3 DNA reads TGTGCCAGCTCTTCGACAGATACGCAGTATTTT.

This chain joins TRBV15 and TRBJ1-2, with D perhaps TRBD1 (5 bases). The CDR3 has 14 amino acids. CDR1 LNHNV and CDR2 YYDKDF come from the germline V gene (reference sequence). The V and J ends lost 0 bases and 4 bases respectively, with 9 bases between them. Here the CDR3 DNA reads TGTGCCACCAGCAGAGAAGGGGTAGGCTATGGCTACACCTTC. Amino acid sequence: CATSREGVGYGYTF. The full variable domain, with the rest looked up from reference TRBV15 and TRBJ1-2, is DAMVIQNPRYQVTQFGKPVTLSCSQTLNHNVMYWYQQKSSQAPKLLFHYYDKDFNNEADTPDNFQSRRPNTSFCFLDIRSPGLGDTAMYLCATSREGVGYGYTFGSGTRLTVV.

This sequence joins TRBV11-3 and TRBJ2-5; possible D gene TRBD2, 6 bases. The CDR3 contains 14 residues. CDR1 SGHNT and CDR2 YENEEA come from the germline V gene. V was pared by 1 base and J by 2 bases, with 8 bases between. CDR3 DNA sequence: TGTGCCAGCAGCTTAGGGGGACTTCAAGAGACCCAGTACTTC. As protein: CASSLGGLQETQYF.

The chain is built from TRBV5-6 and TRBJ2-7; 7 nucleotides line up with TRBD1. J lost 2 bases, V lost 4 bases, and 6 bases had no gene match. The CDR3 extends over 14 amino acids. In germline, CDR1 is SGHDT, CDR2 YYEEEE. The CDR3 reads CASSHQTGTYEQYF. The CDR3 DNA reads TGTGCCAGCAGCCATCAGACAGGGACCTACGAGCAGTACTTC.

CDR3 sequence: CASSSREDEKLFF. DNA of the CDR3: TGCGCCAGCAGCTCTAGGGAGGATGAAAAACTGTTTTTT. The V and J genes are TRBV5-1 and TRBJ1-4; D gene uncertain. The CDR3 has 13 residues. CDR1 is SGHRS, CDR2 YFSETQ, per germline. The V end was cut by 3 bases, the J end by 6 bases, with 9 bases between.

The chain joins TRBV4-2 to TRBJ2-1; 7 positions match TRBD2. This CDR3 spans 16 amino acids. V lost 0 bases and J lost 9; bases outside the gene matches: 11. Germline V CDR1 and CDR2: LGHNA, YNFKEQ. The CDR3 DNA sequence: TGTGCCAGCAGCCAAGATTCGCTAGCGGCGTTAATTGAGCAGTTCTTC. Its protein is CASSQDSLAALIEQFF.

The chain combines TRBV4-2 with TRBJ2-6; D is undetermined. Germline-derived CDR1 and CDR2 are LGHNA and YNFKEQ. V was clipped by 4 bases and J by 0 bases, with 13 bases between them. CDR3 size: 17 residues. The CDR3 loop reads CASSPDFTFSGANVLTF. In nucleotides, the CDR3 is TGTGCCAGCAGCCCTGACTTTACCTTCTCTGGGGCCAACGTCCTGACTTTC.

V is TRBV30 and J is TRBJ2-7; 8 nucleotides agree with TRBD1. Germline V gives CDR1 GTSNPN, CDR2 SVGIG (reference sequence). CDR3 length: 13 residues. The V and J ends lost 7 bases and 0 bases, in that order; junction bases with no gene match: 5. CDR3 bases: TGTGCCTCAGGGACAGGAGACTCCTACGAGCAGTACTTC. Translating gives CASGTGDSYEQYF. The variable domain in full, completed from reference TRBV30 and TRBJ2-7, reads SQTIHQWPATLVQPVGSPLSLECTVEGTSNPNLYWYRQAAGRGLQLLFYSVGIGQISSEVPQNLSASRPQDRQFILSSKKLLLSDSGFYLCASGTGDSYEQYFGPGTRLTVT.

The chain has TRBV7-9 and TRBJ2-7; 8 bases line up with TRBD1. Germline-derived CDR1 and CDR2 are SEHNR and FQNEAQ (reference sequence). V shed 5 bases, J shed 4 bases, and the junction held 13 bases outside the gene matches. This CDR3 is 16 amino acids long. The CDR3 DNA is TGTGCCAGCAGCCATCCCCGGGGGCAGGGGGCGTACGAGCAGTACTTC. This translates into CASSHPRGQGAYEQYF.

The chain links TRBV5-1 to TRBJ2-1; D perhaps matches TRBD2 (5 bases). V was trimmed by 4 bases and J by 0 bases, leaving 11 bases between them. The CDR3 spans 15 residues. In germline, CDR1 is SGHRS, CDR2 YFSETQ. The CDR3 sequence is CASSVTGSSYNEQFF. CDR3 bases: TGCGCCAGCAGCGTGACGGGGAGCTCCTACAATGAGCAGTTCTTC.

The CDR3 nucleotides read TGCGCCCATAGAGGGAGCATGAACACTGAAGCTTTCTTT. Translating gives CAHRGSMNTEAFF. The V and J genes are TRBV10-2 and TRBJ1-1; no definite D call. The CDR3 extends over 13 amino acids. Germline V gene lookup returns CDR1 WSHSY and CDR2 SAAADI. V lost 11 bases and J 0 bases, leaving 13 bases between the germline ends.

The J gene is TRBJ1-4, the V gene TRBV11-3, with D hard to call. CDR1 and CDR2 from the germline V gene are SGHNT and YENEEA. V lost 3 bases and J 3 bases, leaving 5 bases between the germline ends. This CDR3 has 13 residues. CDR3 sequence: CASSFGANEKLFF. DNA of the CDR3: TGTGCCAGCAGCTTCGGTGCTAATGAAAAACTGTTTTTT. Full variable domain (remainder filled in from reference TRBV11-3 and TRBJ1-4): EAGVVQSPRYKIIEKKQPVAFWCNPISGHNTLYWYLQNLGQGPELLIRYENEEAVDDSQLPKDRFSAERLKGVDSTLKIQPAELGDSAVYLCASSFGANEKLFFGSGTQLSVL.

The chain is built from TRBV7-9 and TRBJ2-7; 10 bases match TRBD1. The CDR3 extends over 18 amino acids. V was pared by 1 base and J by 2 bases, with 11 bases of the junction left unmatched. Germline-derived CDR1 and CDR2 are SEHNR and FQNEAQ (reference sequence). In DNA, the CDR3 is TGTGCCAGCAGCTTAGTCCTGGGCCGCGGGACAGGGGCCTACGAGCAGTACTTC. Translation: CASSLVLGRGTGAYEQYF.

This chain connects TRBV5-6 to TRBJ1-1, with TRBD1 matching over 7 bases. CDR3 length: 12 amino acids. CDR1 SGHDT and CDR2 YYEEEE come from the germline V gene. V was clipped by 2 bases and J by 8 bases; unmatched bases: 3. The CDR3 loop is CASSFEGAEAFF. The CDR3 DNA is TGTGCCAGCAGCTTCGAGGGGGCCGAAGCTTTCTTT.

The chain recombines TRBV5-6 with TRBJ1-3; D gene ambiguous. Germline V lookup: CDR1 SGHDT, CDR2 YYEEEE. The length of the CDR3 is 15 residues. Trimming took 0 bases from V and 0 from J, leaving 7 bases between them. DNA for the CDR3: TGTGCCAGCAGCTTGGACAGACACTCTGGAAACACCATATATTTT. As protein: CASSLDRHSGNTIYF. The complete variable domain, with remaining parts taken from reference TRBV5-6 and TRBJ1-3, reads DAGVTQSPTHLIKTRGQQVTLRCSPKSGHDTVSWYQQALGQGPQFIFQYYEEEERQRGNFPDRFSGHQFPNYSSELNVNALLLGDSALYLCASSLDRHSGNTIYFGEGSWLTVV.